This T cell receptor (beta chain) was identified in a study of T cell changes during pregnancy in multiple sclerosis (dated by TCRdb to the late 2010s). Study-wide context: In women with multiple sclerosis, the researchers looked at how the T cell repertoire shifted as pregnancy progressed.

Receptors were amplified or captured by the immunoSEQ multiplex PCR assay. The table was pulled from immuneACCESS by TCRdb, which kept in-frame rearrangements only. Such tables lose some clones; where checked, under half of the loss comes from unresolved V genes, and the rest has no known cause. Recorded for this sample are tens of thousands of clones; 91% of them occurred a single time. Roughly 2% of the sample is in the top ten clones. Of note for this clone: Its antigen is currently not known. No much larger clonotype is one base removed from it; base qualities were not supplied.

The CDR3 covers 13 residues, taking in both the cysteine and the phenylalanine. CDR3 DNA only is kept here, 39 bases in frame from base 1. The germline V gene (reference sequence) supplies CDR1 MNHNY and CDR2 SVGAGI. Trimming removed 6 bases from V and 5 bases from J; the gene matches leave 4 bases unexplained. The source is a female donor in good health, enrolled as a control in a pregnancy study. The receptor chain draws on TRBV6-6 and TRBJ1-2, with 9 junctional bases fitting TRBD1. Source: peripheral blood, taken in the third trimester of pregnancy. DNA sequence: TGTGCCAGCAGGACGGGACAGGGTTATGGCTACACCTTC. Its protein reads: CASRTGQGYGYTF.